This T cell receptor beta chain was observed in a study of T cell responses to AZD1222 COVID-19 vaccine. Study conclusions and caveats: A reported finding is that nearly half of spike-specific TCRs target unmutated variant regions. Mapped onto spike, vaccine-associated CD4 TCRs spanned it and were dominant at 160-218 and 743-854.

Assay used: immunoSEQ multiplex PCR; TCRdb lists only in-frame clones, some missing. The sample yields approximately 100,000 clones, around 89% seen once. The J segment lost 1 base and the V segment lost 3 bases, leaving 7 bases of the junction unmatched. The CDR3 is made up of 16 amino acids. CDR1 and CDR2 from the germline V gene are LNHDA and SQIVND (reference sequence). As to this clone: Antigen unknown.

The V call is TRBV19, the J call TRBJ1-2, with TRBD1 matching over 8 bases. This TCR derives from an adult in good health. The material was peripheral blood, obtained on day 0 of AZD1222 vaccination. For the CDR3, the DNA is TGTGCCAGTAGTATGGCGGGACAGGACGGTAACTATGGCTACACCTTC. This codes for CASSMAGQDGNYGYTF.